This TCR beta chain was identified in a study of cytomegalovirus exposure and HLA in healthy donors. Trimming cost V 6 bases and J 10 bases, with 13 bases left between them. The CDR3 is 13 amino acids. Germline CDR1 and CDR2: MDHEN and SYDVKM. Study-level points and caveats: On later analysis, the bulk of CMV-associated TCR beta chains appeared to be HLA-restricted.

As concerns this clone: Its antigen is as yet unknown.

Vbeta (60) and Jbeta (13) primers were used in the PCR. Sequenced by immunoSEQ multiplex PCR; TCRdb stores in-frame clones only, minus some. The sample yields 160,000 or so clones, approximately 76% seen once. The sequenced sample was PBMCs. The chain couples TRBV28 to TRBJ1-6; TRBD1 might be the D (5 bases). This sequence was found in a man aged 55 to 70 in good health and CMV-seronegative. This CDR3 reads CASRGARWSPLHF. CDR3 coding DNA: TGTGCCAGCAGAGGGGCCCGATGGTCACCCCTCCACTTT.